This TCR beta chain appears in the sequencing data of a study of blood T cell dynamics during melanoma immunotherapy. At the level of the study: First-line therapy was either pembrolizumab or nivolumab with ipilimumab for metastatic melanoma.

TCRdb's copy holds only in-frame clones and misses some; the assay was immunoSEQ multiplex PCR. The profile covers some 4,300 clones, with 80% to 85% appearing a single time and around 13% taken by the ten largest. The time point denotes: pre-treatment baseline. Sampling occurred pretreatment (T0) and at week 3 (W3), after cycle one of checkpoint blockade. Deletions cut 2 bases from V and 0 bases from J, with 7 bases between. The germline V gene has CDR1 SGHVS and CDR2 FQNEAQ. This CDR3 is 14 amino acids long. Sequenced here: blood, sampled from a patient treated with checkpoint blockade. This clonotype was sampled from a human donor with melanoma. The chain carries TRBV7-8 and TRBJ2-5, with D possibly being TRBD2 (5 bases). CDR3 protein: CASSLIGNQETQYF. The CDR3 DNA reads as TGTGCCAGCAGCTTAATCGGGAACCAAGAGACCCAGTACTTC.